This T cell receptor beta chain was captured in a study of glioma-infiltrating T cells after dendritic cell vaccination. Germline assignment: CDR1 SGHAT and CDR2 FQNNGV. The CDR3 sequence is 14 residues long. Time point reported: after dendritic cell vaccination, including at tumor progression/relapse. Amplification used 60 V beta primers and 13 J beta primers. Using immunoSEQ multiplex PCR, the repertoire was profiled, and TCRdb retains in-frame clones only, with some absent. This sample has 65,000 to 80,000 clones; around 90% occur once, and the top ten carry about 2.2%. As to this clone: One end of the junction fails to match germline, which may point to a read error.

This receptor was obtained from a human donor with glioblastoma. V gene TRBV11-2 combines with J gene TRBJ1-2; weak D call: TRBD1 (5 bases). The sample in question was blood, obtained after dendritic cell vaccination. DNA for the CDR3: TGTGCCAGCACCTTAGTCAGGGAAGACTATGGCTACACCTTC. Amino acids: CASTLVREDYGYTF.